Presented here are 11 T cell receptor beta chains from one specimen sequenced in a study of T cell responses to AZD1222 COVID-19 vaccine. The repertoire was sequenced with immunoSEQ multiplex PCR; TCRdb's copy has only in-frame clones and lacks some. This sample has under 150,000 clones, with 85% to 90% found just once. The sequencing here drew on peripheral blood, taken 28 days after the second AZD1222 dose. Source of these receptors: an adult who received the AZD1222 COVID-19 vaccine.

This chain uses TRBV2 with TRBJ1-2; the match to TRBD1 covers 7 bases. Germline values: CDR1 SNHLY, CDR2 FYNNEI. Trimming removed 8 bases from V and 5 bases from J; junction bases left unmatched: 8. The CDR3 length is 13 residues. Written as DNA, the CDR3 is TGTGCCAGCGTAGAACCGACAGGGTATGGCTACACCTTC. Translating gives CASVEPTGYGYTF.

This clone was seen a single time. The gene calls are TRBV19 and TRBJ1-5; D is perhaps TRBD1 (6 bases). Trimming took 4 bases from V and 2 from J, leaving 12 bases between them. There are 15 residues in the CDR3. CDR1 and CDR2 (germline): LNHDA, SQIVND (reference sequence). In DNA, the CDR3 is TGTGCCAGTAGTAACAAGGACAGAGGCAATCAGCCCCAGCATTTT. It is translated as CASSNKDRGNQPQHF. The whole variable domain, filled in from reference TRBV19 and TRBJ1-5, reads DGGITQSPKYLFRKEGQNVTLSCEQNLNHDAMYWYRQDPGQGLRLIYYSQIVNDFQKGDIAEGYSVSREKKESFPLTVTSAQKNPTAFYLCASSNKDRGNQPQHFGDGTRLSIL.

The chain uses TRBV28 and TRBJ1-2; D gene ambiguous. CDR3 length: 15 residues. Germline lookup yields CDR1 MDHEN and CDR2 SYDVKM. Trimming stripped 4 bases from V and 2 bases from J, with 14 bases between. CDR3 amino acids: CASSSSGRANYGYTF. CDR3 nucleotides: TGTGCCAGCAGTTCCTCCGGAAGGGCAAACTATGGCTACACCTTC.

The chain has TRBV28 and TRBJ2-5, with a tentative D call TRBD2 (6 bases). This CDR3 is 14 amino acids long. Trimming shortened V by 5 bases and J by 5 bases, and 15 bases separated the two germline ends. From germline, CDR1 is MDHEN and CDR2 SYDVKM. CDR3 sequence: CASSVRGGGETQYF. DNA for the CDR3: TGTGCCAGCAGTGTCCGGGGAGGCGGGGAGACCCAGTACTTC.

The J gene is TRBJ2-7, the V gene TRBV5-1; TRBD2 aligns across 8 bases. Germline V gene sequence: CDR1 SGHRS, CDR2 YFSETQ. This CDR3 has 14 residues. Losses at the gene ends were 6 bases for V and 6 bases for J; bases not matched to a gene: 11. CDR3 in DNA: TGCGCCAGCAAGGTTCGAGCGGGAGAAGGCGAGCAGTACTTC. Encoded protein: CASKVRAGEGEQYF. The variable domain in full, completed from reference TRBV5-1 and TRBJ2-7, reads KAGVTQTPRYLIKTRGQQVTLSCSPISGHRSVSWYQQTPGQGLQFLFEYFSETQRNKGNFPGRFSGRQFSNSRSEMNVSTLELGDSALYLCASKVRAGEGEQYFGPGTRLTVT.

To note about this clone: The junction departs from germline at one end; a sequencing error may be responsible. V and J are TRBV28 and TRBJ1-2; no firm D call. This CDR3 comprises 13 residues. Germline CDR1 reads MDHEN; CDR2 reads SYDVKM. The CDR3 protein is CASSRFGNSGYTF. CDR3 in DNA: TGTGCCAGCAGTAGGTTCGGAAACTCTGGCTACACCTTC.

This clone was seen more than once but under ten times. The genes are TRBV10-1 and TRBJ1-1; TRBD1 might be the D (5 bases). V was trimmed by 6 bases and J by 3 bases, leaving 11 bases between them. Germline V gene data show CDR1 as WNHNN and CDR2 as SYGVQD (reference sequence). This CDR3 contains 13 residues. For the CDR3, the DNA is TGCGCCAGCAGCCTCAGGGAGGACACTGAAGCTTTCTTT. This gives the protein CASSLREDTEAFF.

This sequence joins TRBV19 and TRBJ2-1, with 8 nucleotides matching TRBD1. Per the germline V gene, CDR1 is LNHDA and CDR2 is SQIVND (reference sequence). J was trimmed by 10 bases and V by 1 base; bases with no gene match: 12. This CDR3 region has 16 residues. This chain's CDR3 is CASSIVSGGSGYEQFF. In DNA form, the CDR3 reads TGTGCCAGTAGTATAGTCTCAGGGGGCTCGGGGTACGAGCAGTTCTTC.

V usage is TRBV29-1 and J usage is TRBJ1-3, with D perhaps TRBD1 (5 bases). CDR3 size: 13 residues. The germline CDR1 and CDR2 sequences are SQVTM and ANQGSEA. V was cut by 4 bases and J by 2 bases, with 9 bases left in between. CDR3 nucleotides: TGCAGCGTTGCCGGGGGGACTGGAAACACCATATATTTT. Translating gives CSVAGGTGNTIYF.

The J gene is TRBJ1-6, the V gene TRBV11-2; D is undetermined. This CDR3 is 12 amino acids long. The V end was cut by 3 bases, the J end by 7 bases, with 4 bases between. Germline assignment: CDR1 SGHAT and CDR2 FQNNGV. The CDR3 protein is CASSFRNSPLHF. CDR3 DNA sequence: TGTGCCAGCAGCTTTAGAAATTCACCCCTCCACTTT.

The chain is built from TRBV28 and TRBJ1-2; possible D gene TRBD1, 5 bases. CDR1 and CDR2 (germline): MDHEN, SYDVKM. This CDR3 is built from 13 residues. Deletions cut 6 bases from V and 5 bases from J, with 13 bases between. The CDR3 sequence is CASSLTWGYGYTF. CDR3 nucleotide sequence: TGTGCCAGCAGCCTAACATGGGGGTATGGCTACACCTTC.